The present TCR beta chain was sequenced within a study of blood T cell repertoires in COVID-19. The V end was cut by 6 bases, the J end by 6 bases, with 15 bases between. Per germline, CDR1 ENHRY and CDR2 SYGVKD. The CDR3 has 13 residues. TCRdb's table, derived via immunoSEQ multiplex PCR, lists solely in-frame clones and lacks some. The repertoire holds about 250,000 clones, with about nine tenths as singletons. The receptor was derived from a woman aged 25-40 years with COVID-19, enrolled during active disease. The rearrangement uses TRBV10-3 and TRBJ2-7; tentative D call: TRBD2 (6 bases). The sequenced sample was peripheral blood. The CDR3 DNA sequence: TGTGCCATCAGGGGGACTGAAGCTGGCGAGCAGTACGTC. As protein: CAIRGTEAGEQYV.